The clone carrying this TCR beta chain occurred many times. Its specificity is not known. The sample comes from a study of T cells in Graves' hyperthyroidism and ophthalmopathy. Findings and caveats of the study: Ophthalmopathy was model-predicted a median about six months pre-onset.

Germline lookup yields CDR1 SGHTA and CDR2 FQGNSA. The CDR3 loop spans 15 amino acids. Trimming at V came to 5 bases and at J to 3 bases, leaving 6 bases not matched to a gene. The CDR3 regions of TCR beta were amplified from RNA transcripts. Carried out on the TCR CDR3, a first-round RT-PCR used the HTBI primer set. TCRdb called the multiplex PCR reads again in MiXCR, with one record for every CDR3 protein. The sample has 250,000 to 400,000 distinct CDR3 sequences, roughly 15% seen once. The chain combines TRBV7-2 with TRBJ2-7, with 11 bases lining up with TRBD1. The source is a woman aged 40 to 55 with Graves' ophthalmopathy. What was sequenced was blood. DNA for the CDR3: TGTGCCAGCAGCCGCTCAGGGACAGGGGGCTACGAGCAGTACTTC. Translating gives CASSRSGTGGYEQYF.